What follows is one T cell receptor (beta chain) and its context. Its cognate antigen is unknown. These data originate in a study of shared clonotypes between healthy human individuals. Points from the study as a whole: Depth was large, yet rarefaction showed that sorted-subset sequencing was incomplete. Memory subsets generally showed lower estimated richness than naive subsets.

Germline CDR1 and CDR2: MNHEY and SMNVEV (reference sequence). Trimming took off 6 bases at V and 7 bases at J, with 21 bases between the two ends. The CDR3 contains 16 residues. As originally analysed: Filtering differed for immunoSEQ, which gave only junction sequences without quality scores. Sequencing used immunoSEQ multiplex PCR; TCRdb keeps in-frame clones, though not all of them. Clone size and the V and J calls come from that table; the DNA yielded D and trimming. Among 2 million to 2.5 million clones listed, less than 95% were seen once. This chain links TRBV27 with TRBJ1-4, with D possibly TRBD1 on 6 matching bases. The sequencing sample was made of naive CD4+ T cells from PBMCs. Subset denoted: CD45RA+ positively selected. The receptor was derived from a man between 18 and 35 years old in good health. Some clones in this sample may be carry-over from other donors' samples. DNA of the CDR3: TGTGCCAGCAGGGGCCTGATGAGGGGGGGGCGTGAAAAACTGTTTTTT. Its protein product is CASRGLMRGGREKLFF. The variable domain in full, completed from reference TRBV27 and TRBJ1-4, reads EAQVTQNPRYLITVTGKKLTVTCSQNMNHEYMSWYRQDPGLGLRQIYYSMNVEVTDKGDVPEGYKVSRKEKRNFPLILESPSPNQTSLYFCASRGLMRGGREKLFFGSGTQLSVL.